One and the same sample provided the 17 T cell receptor beta chains below, sequenced in a study of blood T cells in healthy people across ages. Through a sample-barcoded 5' primer and a J-beta primer mix, a second PCR was run for roughly 7 to 11 cycles. MiXCR, run by TCRdb on the 5' RACE reads, gives a single entry per CDR3 protein. The sample consists of roughly 1,500,000 distinct CDR3 sequences, about 31% of them appearing once. The sequenced material came from blood. Receptors originate from a young woman in good health.

This clonotype was counted ten times or more. The chain combines TRBV29-1 with TRBJ2-7; 8 bases are shared with TRBD1. V was pared by 0 bases and J by 4 bases, with 5 bases of the junction left unmatched. The germline CDR1 and CDR2 sequences are SQVTM and ANQGSEA. The CDR3 consists of 14 residues. CDR3 sequence reads: CSVEDGGQGYEQYF. The DNA of the CDR3 is TGCAGCGTTGAAGATGGCGGACAGGGTTACGAGCAGTACTTC.

Here the CDR3 DNA reads TGCGCCTCGGGCGGGGGGAGGCAGGGAAACGACTATGGCTACACCTTC. This encodes CASGGGRQGNDYGYTF. The chain employs TRBV4-1 and TRBJ1-2, with D perhaps TRBD1 (5 bases). Per the germline V gene, CDR1 is MGHRA and CDR2 is YSYEKL. Trimming cost V 11 bases and J 3 bases, with 25 bases left between them. CDR3 length: 16 amino acids.

This clonotype was seen a handful of times. This chain joins TRBV5-6 and TRBJ2-7; the D gene is possibly TRBD2 (5 bases). The germline CDR1 and CDR2 sequences are SGHDT and YYEEEE. Trimming pared 1 base from V and 5 bases from J, leaving 10 bases between. The length of the CDR3 is 13 residues. As DNA, the CDR3 is TGTGCCAGCAGCTTGTGGGAGTACCACGAGCAGTACTTC. Translation: CASSLWEYHEQYF.

This clonotype was picked up a small number of times. J is TRBJ2-1 and V is TRBV4-1, with D perhaps matching TRBD1 (5 bases). V lost 5 bases, J lost 7 bases, and 15 bases lay in between. CDR3 length: 14 residues. The germline V gene has CDR1 MGHRA and CDR2 YSYEKL. CDR3 protein: CASSSGAGWNEQFF. The DNA of the CDR3 is TGCGCCAGCAGCTCTGGGGCAGGGTGGAATGAGCAGTTCTTC.

This CDR3 reads CSAGGRTSGSDQQFF. CDR3 DNA sequence: TGCAGTGCTGGGGGACGGACTAGCGGGTCAGACCAGCAGTTCTTC. V gene TRBV20-1 combines with J gene TRBJ2-1, with TRBD2 identical over 11 bases. This CDR3 is 15 amino acids long. The V gene end was trimmed by 5 bases and the J gene end by 11 bases; junction bases not matched to a gene: 14. Germline lookup yields CDR1 DFQATT and CDR2 SNEGSKA (reference sequence).

Turning to this clonotype: Lacking the conserved final phenylalanine or tryptophan, this CDR3 likely reflects a read error. The rearrangement uses TRBV12-3 or TRBV12-4 and TRBJ2-1, with 9 bases aligning to TRBD2. With V trimmed by 7 bases and J by 8 bases, 3 bases remained unmatched. The CDR3 is made up of 12 amino acids. The CDR3: CASKLAGDEQFS. CDR3 sequence (DNA): TGTGCCAGCAAACTAGCGGGTGATGAGCAGTTCTCC.

This clonotype was picked up a small number of times. V is TRBV27 and J is TRBJ1-6, with 8 bases identical to TRBD1. There are 15 residues in the CDR3. Germline V CDR1 and CDR2: MNHEY, SMNVEV (reference sequence). The junction had 5 bases not matched to a gene; V was cut back by 3 bases and J by 7 bases. The CDR3 DNA reads as TGTGCCAGCAGTTTCCTCCGGGACAGGAATTCACCCCTCCACTTT. Translated: CASSFLRDRNSPLHF.

The chain carries TRBV2 and TRBJ2-4; D may be TRBD2 (5 bases). The J call may be mistaken, given a closer DNA end match to TRBJ2-5. In germline, CDR1 is SNHLY, CDR2 FYNNEI. The CDR3 is made up of 14 amino acids. The CDR3 reads CASSPRRGTETQYF. The DNA of the CDR3 is TGTGCCAGCAGTCCCCGACGGGGTACCGAGACCCAGTACTTC.

V gene TRBV21-1 combines with J gene TRBJ2-3; the table's D call of TRBD1 was not tested on the DNA. TRBV21-1 corresponds to a pseudogene. The CDR3 is 15 amino acids. The CDR3 nucleotides are TGTGCCAGCAGGAACAGGGGTGTGAGAACAGATACGCAGTATTTT. It encodes CASRNRGVRTDTQYF.

This clonotype is a singleton in its sample. The CDR3: CASGSWGRFRDTQYF. In nucleotides, the CDR3 is TGTGCCAGCGGATCCTGGGGGCGATTCAGAGATACGCAGTATTTT. This sequence joins TRBV5-6 and TRBJ2-3; weak D call: TRBD1 (6 bases). Germline lookup yields CDR1 SGHDT and CDR2 YYEEEE. Trimming cost V 7 bases and J 5 bases, with 20 bases left between them. The CDR3 is 15 amino acids. Filled out from reference TRBV5-6 and TRBJ2-3, the complete variable domain reads DAGVTQSPTHLIKTRGQQVTLRCSPKSGHDTVSWYQQALGQGPQFIFQYYEEEERQRGNFPDRFSGHQFPNYSSELNVNALLLGDSALYLCASGSWGRFRDTQYFGPGTRLTVL.

This clonotype came up a few times. This chain uses TRBV20-1 with TRBJ2-3, with TRBD2 identical over 7 bases. Germline V gene data show CDR1 as DFQATT and CDR2 as SNEGSKA (reference sequence). CDR3 length equals 16 residues. V was pared by 8 bases and J by 4 bases, with 18 bases of the junction left unmatched. The CDR3 region has the DNA TGCAGTTCGAAGACTGGGCTAGCGGTCCGTCCAGATACGCAGTATTTT. It is translated as CSSKTGLAVRPDTQYF.

The chain uses TRBV5-1 and TRBJ1-4; D uncertain. The CDR3 runs 15 residues. Between the trimmed V and J ends, which lost 4 bases and 7 bases, there was a span of 17 bases. Germline V gene data show CDR1 as SGHRS and CDR2 as YFSETQ. Here the CDR3 DNA reads TGCGCCAGCAGCCCGGATGTACCCATAGGTGAAAAACTGTTTTTT. This sequence encodes CASSPDVPIGEKLFF.

This clonotype was picked up a small number of times. V is TRBV4-1 and J is TRBJ2-3, with D perhaps given as TRBD1 or TRBD2 (5 bases each). The V gene's germline CDR1 is MGHRA and CDR2 YSYEKL. The V and J ends lost 5 bases and 2 bases respectively, with 17 bases between them. The CDR3 has 16 residues. CDR3 nucleotide sequence: TGCGCCAGCAGCTCACCCGTGAGGGGCTACACAGATACGCAGTATTTT. It codes for CASSSPVRGYTDTQYF.

The CDR3 DNA is TGCAGCGCCAGACAGGGAGAAACGGGTGGCTACACCTTC. Translated: CSARQGETGGYTF. V is TRBV29-1 and J is TRBJ1-2; 7 bases are shared with TRBD1. With V trimmed by 7 bases and J by 7 bases, 12 bases remained unmatched. The CDR3 loop spans 13 amino acids. Germline V gene sequence: CDR1 SQVTM, CDR2 ANQGSEA.

This clonotype showed up just a few times. The V call is TRBV7-8, the J call TRBJ2-5; 11 positions match TRBD2. Trimming removed 5 bases from V and 4 bases from J; junction bases left unmatched: 6. Germline CDR1 is SGHVS and CDR2 is FQNEAQ. This CDR3 is 15 amino acids long. DNA of the CDR3: TGTGCCAGCAGCGTAACCGGGACTAGCGGAGAGACCCAGTACTTC. This gives the protein CASSVTGTSGETQYF.

This clonotype turned up a few times. The chain uses TRBV7-9 and TRBJ2-7, with 9 bases lining up with TRBD2. Germline trimming cut 5 bases from V and 7 bases from J; bases unmatched to any gene: 12. The CDR3 consists of 15 residues. Per germline, CDR1 SEHNR and CDR2 FQNEAQ (reference sequence). CDR3 sequence reads: CASSDLWSGRPEQYF. The CDR3 DNA reads TGTGCCAGCAGCGACCTGTGGAGCGGGAGGCCAGAGCAGTACTTC. The full variable domain, completed using reference TRBV7-9 and TRBJ2-7, is DTGVSQNPRHKITKRGQNVTFRCDPISEHNRLYWYRQTLGQGPEFLTYFQNEAQLEKSRLLSDRFSAERPKGSFSTLEIQRTEQGDSAMYLCASSDLWSGRPEQYFGPGTRLTVT.

V is TRBV6-1 and J is TRBJ2-5, with unresolved D. The V end was cut by 4 bases, the J end by 0 bases, with 6 bases between. The CDR3 is 13 residues long. CDR1 is MNHNS, CDR2 SASEGT, per germline. The CDR3 spells CASSGAYQETQYF. CDR3 DNA: TGTGCCAGCAGTGGGGCGTACCAAGAGACCCAGTACTTC.